A single sample gave rise to the 2 T cell receptor beta chains below, sequenced in a study of blood T cell repertoires in COVID-19. Method: immunoSEQ multiplex PCR; TCRdb's copy keeps in-frame clones and lacks some. The sample holds roughly 76,000 clones, around 70% seen once. Sample: peripheral blood. The receptors were gathered from a man aged 65-85 years with acute or convalescent COVID-19.

V is TRBV29-1 and J is TRBJ2-1; 7 bases agree with TRBD1. Unmatched junction bases numbered 21, after V lost 5 bases and J lost 5 bases. The CDR3 has 18 residues. Germline CDR1 and CDR2: SQVTM and ANQGSEA. CDR3 protein: CSVLDLRDSIAGDNEQFF. The CDR3, as DNA: TGCAGCGTTTTGGACTTACGGGACAGCATAGCAGGCGACAATGAGCAGTTCTTC.

The gene calls are TRBV7-3 and TRBJ1-6; no clear D. The CDR3 spans 13 residues. Trimming stripped 1 base from V and 7 bases from J, with 5 bases between. Germline assignment: CDR1 SGHTA and CDR2 FQGTGA. CDR3 in amino acids: CASSLMENSPLHF. In nucleotides, the CDR3 is TGTGCCAGCAGCTTAATGGAGAATTCACCCCTCCACTTT.